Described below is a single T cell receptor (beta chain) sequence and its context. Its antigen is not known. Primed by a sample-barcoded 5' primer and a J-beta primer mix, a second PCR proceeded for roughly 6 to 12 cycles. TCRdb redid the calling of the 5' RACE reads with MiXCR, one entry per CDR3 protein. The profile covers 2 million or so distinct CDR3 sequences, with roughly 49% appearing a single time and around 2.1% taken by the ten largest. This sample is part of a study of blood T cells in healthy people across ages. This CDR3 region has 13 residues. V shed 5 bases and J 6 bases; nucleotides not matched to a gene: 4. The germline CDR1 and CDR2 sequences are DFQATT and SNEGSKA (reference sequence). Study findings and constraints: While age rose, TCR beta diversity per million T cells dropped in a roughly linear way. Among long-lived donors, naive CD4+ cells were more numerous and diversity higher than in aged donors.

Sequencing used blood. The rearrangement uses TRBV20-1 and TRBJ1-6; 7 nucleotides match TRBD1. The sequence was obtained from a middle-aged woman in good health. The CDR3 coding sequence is TGCAGTGCTGCCCGGGACAGTAATTCACCCCTCCACTTT. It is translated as CSAARDSNSPLHF.